This TCR beta chain is drawn from a study of T cells in Graves' hyperthyroidism and ophthalmopathy (dated by TCRdb to the late 2010s). With regard to the full study: Peripheral blood was collected at initial diagnosis, before any treatment. To identify TCR V-J signatures that set the groups apart, the researchers used a discovery cohort of 95 to 100 patients, made up of 43 with Graves' ophthalmopathy and about 59 with stable Graves' hyperthyroidism. Prospective prediction of ophthalmopathy was tested in an independent validation cohort consisting of 18 hyperthyroidism patients and over 15 patients who later progressed to ophthalmopathy. The 100 discovery patients were randomly split 7:3 into training and test sets. Thyroid tissue and blood T-cell repertoires from six or seven Graves' hyperthyroidism patients were also compared in the study. Once sampling was done, hyperthyroidism patients were given methimazole at a starting dose of 30 mg daily, whereas ophthalmopathy patients were given high-dose intravenous methylprednisolone. The paper describes TCR Vbeta CDR3 sequencing of around 140 peripheral blood samples, made up of about 41 ophthalmopathy patients, roughly 80 hyperthyroidism patients and 17 progressor patients. Points the paper makes about the study in general: In validation, the model predicted progression to ophthalmopathy a median of around six months before onset, with roughly 70% sensitivity and about 72% specificity. Most expanded thyroid clonotypes (frequency above 0.001) were also found in blood, which suggests that blood repertoires may mirror thyroid immune responses. No statistical method was used to set the sample size in advance, and investigators knew the group allocation. In cross-validation, a model built on a 13 V-J signature told ophthalmopathy apart from stable hyperthyroidism with approximately 90% sensitivity and around 81% specificity, and in testing the same model reached 80%/75%.

Stable Graves' hyperthyroidism was defined as no progression to ophthalmopathy during 18 months of follow-up. The hyperthyroidism patients were between 18 and 65 years old and newly diagnosed, with a disease duration of less than 2 months. Any patient with an uncontrolled infection, another autoimmune disease, pregnancy or lactation was excluded. Diagnoses were based on clinical symptoms, serum thyroxine and TRAb, thyroid ultrasound and orbital computed tomography. Ficoll-Paque density gradient centrifugation was used to isolate PBMCs from 9.5 to 10 ml of fresh peripheral blood. Total RNA was extracted with Trizol reagent, and quality was checked on an Agilent 2100 Bioanalyzer. The CDR3 sequence holds 12 residues, the cysteine and phenylalanine included. Only CDR3 DNA remains: 36 bases, in frame from the first base. The TCR beta CDR3 regions were amplified from RNA transcripts. A first-round RT-PCR of the TCR CDR3 used the HTBI primer set with the Qiagen OneStep RT-PCR kit. Libraries were constructed in a second round of multiplex PCR, after which size selection and purification were carried out. Libraries were sequenced paired-end with 100 bp reads on an Illumina HiSeq2000. In the paper's pipeline: Raw data were processed with SOAPnuke, discarding reads with adapters, uncalled bases, mean Phred below 15, or no exact constant-primer or identifier match. COPE v1.2.5 was used to merge the high-quality paired reads, and each unique nucleotide sequence was defined as a clonotype. Clonotypes were aligned to IMGT TRBV, TRBD and TRBJ reference segments using MiTCR v1.1. Analysis was restricted to V-J combinations with a frequency above 0.0001, which covered approximately 99% of repertoires. A TCS score was defined as the ratio between F50 (clonal expansion) and ExV (chaos), using BLOSUM62-based TCRdist between CDR3 peptides within each V-J. Welch's t-statistics and random forest reduced around 520 V-J features to 10 to 15, which were used in a naive Bayes classifier (R e1071). TCRdb reworked the public reads: Q25 trimming with fastp, MiXCR clone assembly, productive beta chains retained. Rows with a matching CDR3 protein are joined into one entry that keeps the most common DNA and genes. TCRdb, rather than the study authors, made the V and J calls. This sample comprises under 400,000 distinct CDR3 sequences, 13% of them detected only once. Around 9.2% of the sample is in the top ten clones.

This clonotype was found a few times. What this receptor recognizes is not known. A much larger clonotype is one base distant, so this may be a read error. This TCR derives from a woman under 30 with Graves' hyperthyroidism. Sequenced sample: blood. The rearrangement combines TRBV12-3 or TRBV12-4 with TRBJ1-1; there is no confident call for the D gene. The DNA sequence reads TGTGCCAGCGGTTTCGCGGGCTCCCAAGCTTTCTTT. Its translation reads: CASGFAGSQAFF.